The clone carrying this T cell receptor beta chain appeared a single time. Its antigen is as yet unknown. The repertoire was sequenced with immunoSEQ multiplex PCR; TCRdb's copy has only in-frame clones and lacks some. The repertoire holds 13,000 to 15,000 clones, with roughly 90% as singletons. As to time point: week 3, after first cycle of checkpoint inhibitor. Disease control meant complete response, partial response or stable disease at 12 weeks. V was shortened by 0 bases and J by 6 bases, with 14 bases between the two germline ends. CDR3 length equals 15 residues. Germline loops: CDR1 MNHNY, CDR2 SVGAGI (reference sequence). The data are from a study of blood T cell dynamics during melanoma immunotherapy. Study-wide results and caveats: Disease-control patients' PBMC repertoires became either more clonal or more diverse at W3.

The rearrangement links TRBV6-6 to TRBJ1-2; D is perhaps TRBD1 (5 bases). The receptor comes from a human donor with melanoma. This specimen consisted of blood, obtained from a patient treated with checkpoint blockade. In DNA, the CDR3 is TGTGCCAGCAGTTACTCACAAGGGGTGGGTGATGGCTACACCTTC. The encoded protein is CASSYSQGVGDGYTF.